The rows below give T cell receptor beta chains drawn from one sample of a study of blood T cell repertoires in COVID-19. The assay was immunoSEQ multiplex PCR, and TCRdb's table has in-frame clones only and misses some. Among 200,000 to 250,000 clones listed, approximately 80% were seen once. The sequenced sample consisted of PBMCs or T cells enriched from blood (not recorded which). Receptors originate from a woman aged 60 to 75 who had recovered from COVID-19. CDR3s include the opening cysteine and the closing phenylalanine or tryptophan. D genes are given only for firm matches. Only some rows state a clone size, as once, few, many or a class for expanded clones.

d_gene: .; abundance: .; j_gene: TRBJ1-5; v_gene: TRBV7-2; CDR3nt: TGTGCCAGCAGCTTAGACAGGGAGAATCAGCCCCAGCATTTT; CDR3aa: CASSLDRENQPQHF
d_gene: TRBD1; abundance: .; j_gene: TRBJ1-6; v_gene: TRBV13; CDR3nt: TGTGCCAGCAGCGCCGGACAGGCGAATTCACCCCTCCACTTT; CDR3aa: CASSAGQANSPLHF
d_gene: .; abundance: .; j_gene: TRBJ1-1; v_gene: TRBV9; CDR3nt: TGTGCCAGCAGCGTAGCTCCGGCGGGGGTGCCTGAAGCTTTCTTT; CDR3aa: CASSVAPAGVPEAFF
d_gene: .; abundance: .; j_gene: TRBJ1-6; v_gene: TRBV5-1; CDR3nt: TGCGCCAGCAGCGGCGGGACGTCGTATAATTCACCCCTCCACTTT; CDR3aa: CASSGGTSYNSPLHF
d_gene: TRBD2; abundance: .; j_gene: TRBJ2-2; v_gene: TRBV4-3; CDR3nt: TGCGCCAGCAGCCTTAGCGGGGGTAACACCGGGGAGCTGTTTTTT; CDR3aa: CASSLSGGNTGELFF
d_gene: .; abundance: .; j_gene: TRBJ1-5; v_gene: TRBV7-8; CDR3nt: TGTGCCAGCAGCTTAGACGGGGGGTACGGGAGCAATCAGCCCCAGCATTTT; CDR3aa: CASSLDGGYGSNQPQHF
d_gene: TRBD2; abundance: few; j_gene: TRBJ2-3; v_gene: TRBV4-2; CDR3nt: TGTGCCAGCAGCCAAGCCGGTAGGACTAGGGGCACAGATACGCAGTATTTT; CDR3aa: CASSQAGRTRGTDTQYF
d_gene: .; abundance: .; j_gene: TRBJ1-1; v_gene: TRBV6-1; CDR3nt: TGTGCCAGCAGTGACCAATTGGTAGTGAACACTGAAGCTTTCTTT; CDR3aa: CASSDQLVVNTEAFF
d_gene: .; abundance: .; j_gene: TRBJ1-4; v_gene: TRBV15; CDR3nt: TGTGCCACCAGCAGGGGGGGAACTAATGAAAAACTGTTTTTT; CDR3aa: CATSRGGTNEKLFF
d_gene: TRBD2; abundance: .; j_gene: TRBJ2-2; v_gene: TRBV5-1; CDR3nt: TGCGCCAGCAGTCCGGGACTAGCGGGAACCGGGGAGCTGTTTTTT; CDR3aa: CASSPGLAGTGELFF
d_gene: .; abundance: .; j_gene: TRBJ2-2; v_gene: TRBV11-2; CDR3nt: TGTGCCAGCAGCTACACAGGGTATGGCGGGGAGCTGTTTTTT; CDR3aa: CASSYTGYGGELFF
d_gene: TRBD2; abundance: few; j_gene: TRBJ2-5; v_gene: TRBV7-7; CDR3nt: TGTGCCAGCAGCCTCGGACTAGCGGGAGGGCCAGAGACCCAGTACTTC; CDR3aa: CASSLGLAGGPETQYF
d_gene: .; abundance: .; j_gene: TRBJ1-1; v_gene: TRBV19; CDR3nt: TGTGCCAGTAGTATGATAGGGGACACTGAAGCTTTCTTT; CDR3aa: CASSMIGDTEAFF
d_gene: TRBD1; abundance: .; j_gene: TRBJ1-2; v_gene: TRBV19; CDR3nt: TGTGCCAGTAGTATAGGGCAGGGGGCACCTTACTATGGCTACACCTTC; CDR3aa: CASSIGQGAPYYGYTF
d_gene: TRBD2; abundance: .; j_gene: TRBJ2-1; v_gene: TRBV19; CDR3nt: TGTGCCAGTAGTGATAGCGGGATAGCCTACAATGAGCAGTTCTTC; CDR3aa: CASSDSGIAYNEQFF
d_gene: TRBD1; abundance: .; j_gene: TRBJ1-3; v_gene: TRBV15; CDR3nt: TGTGCCACCAGCAGGTATGGACAGGAGGCTGGAAACACCATATATTTT; CDR3aa: CATSRYGQEAGNTIYF
d_gene: .; abundance: .; j_gene: TRBJ2-1; v_gene: TRBV4-2; CDR3nt: TGTGCCAGCAGCCCCCGGCGGGACCCCTACAATGAGCAGTTCTTC; CDR3aa: CASSPRRDPYNEQFF
d_gene: .; abundance: .; j_gene: TRBJ2-6; v_gene: TRBV10-3; CDR3nt: TGTGCCATCGCAAACAGAGGTAGCGGCTACACCCCCTCTGGGGCCAACGTCCTGACTTTC; CDR3aa: CAIANRGSGYTPSGANVLTF
d_gene: TRBD1; abundance: .; j_gene: TRBJ2-1; v_gene: TRBV6-5; CDR3nt: TGTGCCAGCAGTTTACAGGGGACGGCACACAATGAGCAGTTCTTC; CDR3aa: CASSLQGTAHNEQFF
d_gene: TRBD1; abundance: .; j_gene: TRBJ2-1; v_gene: TRBV18; CDR3nt: TGTGCCAGCTCGCGTGGGACAGCCGATGAGCAGTTCTTC; CDR3aa: CASSRGTADEQFF
d_gene: .; abundance: .; j_gene: TRBJ2-1; v_gene: TRBV7-9; CDR3nt: TGTGCCAGCAGCCCAGCTCAGGGTATCTACAATGAGCAGTTCTTC; CDR3aa: CASSPAQGIYNEQFF
d_gene: TRBD1; abundance: .; j_gene: TRBJ1-2; v_gene: TRBV19; CDR3nt: TGTGCCAGTAAACGTTCAGGGGGAGGACCTAACTATGGCTACACCTTC; CDR3aa: CASKRSGGGPNYGYTF
d_gene: .; abundance: .; j_gene: TRBJ1-2; v_gene: TRBV7-2; CDR3nt: TGTGCCAGCAGCTTAGGATCGGTTAACTATGGCTACACCTTC; CDR3aa: CASSLGSVNYGYTF
d_gene: .; abundance: .; j_gene: TRBJ2-1; v_gene: TRBV5-1; CDR3nt: TGCGCCAGCAGCTTGACGATTAGGGGGACGGAGTTCTTC; CDR3aa: CASSLTIRGTEFF
d_gene: .; abundance: .; j_gene: TRBJ2-6; v_gene: TRBV23-1; CDR3nt: TGCGCCAGCAGTCAATCGGAGGGTACGACCTCTGGGGCCAACGTCCTGACTTTC; CDR3aa: CASSQSEGTTSGANVLTF
d_gene: TRBD2; abundance: .; j_gene: TRBJ2-3; v_gene: TRBV5-1; CDR3nt: TGCGCCAGCAGCTCAGGGACTAGCGTTATAACAGATACGCAGTATTTT; CDR3aa: CASSSGTSVITDTQYF
d_gene: TRBD2; abundance: .; j_gene: TRBJ2-2; v_gene: TRBV5-1; CDR3nt: TGCGCCACCTCAGCTTTGCTAGCGGGGGACACCGGGGAGCTGTTTTTT; CDR3aa: CATSALLAGDTGELFF
d_gene: TRBD2; abundance: few; j_gene: TRBJ2-5; v_gene: TRBV4-1; CDR3nt: TGCGCCAGCAGCCTGGGGACTAGCGGGGGGGCCGGAAAGACCCAGTACTTC; CDR3aa: CASSLGTSGGAGKTQYF
d_gene: TRBD1; abundance: .; j_gene: TRBJ2-2; v_gene: TRBV6-5; CDR3nt: TGTGCCAGCAGTTCCTGGCAGGGGGACACCGGGGAGCTGTTTTTT; CDR3aa: CASSSWQGDTGELFF
d_gene: .; abundance: .; j_gene: TRBJ2-1; v_gene: TRBV24-1; CDR3nt: TGTGCCACCAGTGCTGCAGAGGGCCTAGGCTCCTACAATGAGCAGTTCTTC; CDR3aa: CATSAAEGLGSYNEQFF
d_gene: TRBD2; abundance: .; j_gene: TRBJ2-5; v_gene: TRBV19; CDR3nt: TGTGCCAGTAGGTCCAGCGGGGGTAGTCAAGAGACCCAGTACTTC; CDR3aa: CASRSSGGSQETQYF
d_gene: .; abundance: .; j_gene: TRBJ2-1; v_gene: TRBV15; CDR3nt: TGTGCCACCAGCAGAGATAGCGTCGGGGGTAATGAGCAGTTCTTC; CDR3aa: CATSRDSVGGNEQFF
d_gene: .; abundance: .; j_gene: TRBJ2-5; v_gene: TRBV7-8; CDR3nt: TGTGCCAGCTCAACGGGTAGCGGAAACCAAGAGACCCAGTACTTC; CDR3aa: CASSTGSGNQETQYF
d_gene: TRBD1; abundance: .; j_gene: TRBJ2-1; v_gene: TRBV10-3; CDR3nt: TGTGCCATCAGTGAGTCGTGGCAGGGGGAATACAATGAGCAGTTCTTC; CDR3aa: CAISESWQGEYNEQFF
d_gene: TRBD2; abundance: .; j_gene: TRBJ2-7; v_gene: TRBV7-9; CDR3nt: TGTGCCAGCAGCCCTACAAGCGGGAGCCGGGACGAGCAGTACTTC; CDR3aa: CASSPTSGSRDEQYF
d_gene: .; abundance: .; j_gene: TRBJ2-5; v_gene: TRBV19; CDR3nt: TGTGCCAGTAGTATGGCCAAAGAGACCCAGTACTTC; CDR3aa: CASSMAKETQYF
d_gene: .; abundance: .; j_gene: TRBJ1-2; v_gene: TRBV5-1; CDR3nt: TGCGCCAGCAGCTTGGCGGGACACAGCAGAGAGAGGTTTTTGGATGGCTACACCTTC; CDR3aa: CASSLAGHSRERFLDGYTF
d_gene: TRBD2; abundance: .; j_gene: TRBJ2-3; v_gene: TRBV9; CDR3nt: TGTGCCAGCAGCGTGTGGGGGGGTGCCGGAGATACGCAGTATTTT; CDR3aa: CASSVWGGAGDTQYF
d_gene: .; abundance: few; j_gene: TRBJ2-3; v_gene: TRBV2; CDR3nt: TGTGCCAGCAGTGAAGGTGGGACACCTAGCACAGATACGCAGTATTTT; CDR3aa: CASSEGGTPSTDTQYF
d_gene: .; abundance: .; j_gene: TRBJ2-1; v_gene: TRBV7-2; CDR3nt: TGTGCCAGCAGCTTAGATCAGGGAAATGAGCAGTTCTTC; CDR3aa: CASSLDQGNEQFF
d_gene: .; abundance: .; j_gene: TRBJ2-1; v_gene: TRBV5-6; CDR3nt: TGTGCCAGCAGCACCCCCCGGCAGGCCCGCCCCAATGAGCAGTTCTTC; CDR3aa: CASSTPRQARPNEQFF
d_gene: .; abundance: .; j_gene: TRBJ1-5; v_gene: TRBV10-3; CDR3nt: TGTGCCATCAGTGAGGGGGCCGAACAGCCCCAGCATTTT; CDR3aa: CAISEGAEQPQHF
d_gene: .; abundance: .; j_gene: TRBJ1-1; v_gene: TRBV30; CDR3nt: TGTGCCTGGAGTGTAAAGGGCGGGACTGAAGCTTTCTTT; CDR3aa: CAWSVKGGTEAFF
d_gene: .; abundance: few; j_gene: TRBJ2-7; v_gene: TRBV7-3; CDR3nt: TGTGCCAGCAGCTTAACAGGTAGCGCCTCCTACGAGCAGTACTTC; CDR3aa: CASSLTGSASYEQYF
d_gene: .; abundance: .; j_gene: TRBJ2-5; v_gene: TRBV27; CDR3nt: TGTGCCAGCAGCCTATCCCCGGCGGTGAGCGGGTCCCAGTACTTC; CDR3aa: CASSLSPAVSGSQYF
d_gene: .; abundance: .; j_gene: TRBJ1-1; v_gene: TRBV20-1; CDR3nt: TGCAGTGCTAGTGCACAAAGGGGCGCAAACACTGAAGCTTTCTTT; CDR3aa: CSASAQRGANTEAFF